This T cell receptor beta chain was observed in a study of shared clonotypes between healthy human individuals (dated by TCRdb to 2018 to 2021). In terms of the full investigation: The cohort included three men and a couple of women between 18 and 49 years of age. Per donor, three plates each were used for CD4 naive and CD4 memory, two for CD8 naive, and one for CD8 memory. To estimate repertoire size and how much clonotype sharing occurs between individuals, the study deeply sequenced the blood TCR repertoires of several healthy adults. Libraries were prepared and TCR repertoires were sequenced by different laboratories using diverse techniques, in order to increase sequencing depth and limit assay-specific biases. Each donor's leukapheresis produced roughly between roughly 0.85 and 9.5 billion PBMCs. Findings and caveats that apply to the study as a whole: Sampling was restricted to blood, and TCR repertoires in tissue are likely to differ from TCR repertoires in blood. Compared with non-shared clonotypes, clonotypes shared by all four sorted-subset donors had higher generation probabilities. When four donors were compared, the shared fraction of clonotypes was roughly 4.8% for naive CD4, around 3.6% for naive CD8, 2% to 2.5% for memory CD4, and 0.3% to 0.5% for memory CD8. Pairwise subsampling indicated that sequencing depth was expected to affect the degree of clonotype sharing among donors. Even with the large sequencing depth, rarefaction of the sorted-subset datasets indicated that sequencing was incomplete. The small number of donors limited the genetic and exposure-history diversity represented. Larger estimated clonotype richness was generally found for naive subsets than for memory subsets.

The CDR3 runs 16 residues from the cysteine to the phenylalanine. Only the CDR3 DNA is retained, 48 bases long and in frame from the first base. Based on the germline V gene, the CDR1 and CDR2 sequences are SGHTA and FQGNSA. Clipping removes 4 bases from V and 5 bases from J, with 9 as the unmatched junction base count. Using the deep immunoSEQ assay, multiplex PCR amplified TCR CDR3 regions from genomic DNA. Extracted genomic DNA from each cell subset was spread evenly across all wells of several immunoSEQ 96-well plates, with each plate serving as a replicate. Each replicate PCR for sorted subsets received 150 to 250 ng genomic DNA, equal to about 30,000 T cell genomes. The purified libraries were quantified using a Qubit 3.0 fluorometer, sized with a Bioanalyzer 2100, and then quantified again using the KAPA Library Quantification kit. A separate single-read 150-cycle Illumina NextSeq 550 flow cell was used to sequence each immunoSEQ 96-well plate. Per the source publication's procedure: The immunoSEQ output contained only junctional sequences without quality scores, so filtering could not match that applied to full-length reads. Sequences were annotated with PyIR, a Python wrapper for IgBLAST v1.9, using IMGT germline references to assign V/J genes and CDR3. Reads were removed for weak V/J assignments (E-value above 1e-6), missing CDR3, stop codons, out-of-frame junctions, or ambiguous translated residues. V3J clonotypes were defined by identical inferred V gene, J gene, and CDR3 amino acid sequence. The percentage overlap between two repertoires was calculated by dividing the number of shared unique clonotypes by the size of the smaller repertoire. Three approaches were used to assess repertoire richness: RTK rarefaction, the Chao1 estimator, and Recon v2.1 estimates of unobserved clonotypes. Generation probabilities were computed with OLGA for all TCRbeta clonotypes obtained by the gDNA method from a handful of donors. TCRdb provides this immuneACCESS table in a form limited to in-frame rearrangements. Some clones are lacking; in checked studies, under half of them reflect an unresolved V gene, and why the rest are absent is not known. From that table come the V and J calls and clone size; the DNA was used to work out D and trimming. Within this sample are some 2.4 million clones, with roughly 93% of them counted one time only. About 0.34% of the sample rests with the top ten.

Remarks on this clone: No cognate antigen has been identified for it. Base qualities were left out, and no much larger clone turns up one base away.

The donors were healthy, HIV-negative adults with no recently reported acute infections or vaccinations. Every donor was a Caucasian adult living in Nashville, Tennessee, USA. CD4+ T cells were enriched by magnetic negative selection; naive cells were then positively selected on CD45RA, and the negative fraction formed the memory subset. Blood was obtained by leukapheresis, after which PBMCs were separated by Ficoll-Histopaque density gradient centrifugation and cryopreserved in liquid nitrogen vapor phase. Analytical flow cytometry was used to check the purity and quantity of every magnetically sorted T cell population. Genomic DNA was isolated from each sorted fraction and quantified by UV absorbance on a Nanodrop 2000c.

This TCR was sampled from a man younger than 35 in good health. Some clones in this sample may be carry-over from other donors' samples. The sequencing sample was made of naive CD4+ T cells from PBMCs. In the paper's terms, the cell subset or site label means: CD45RA+ positively selected. This chain joins TRBV7-2 to TRBJ2-7; TRBD2 matches 12 bases in the middle. CDR3 loop: CASSSTTSGSQHEQYF. The sequenced DNA is TGTGCCAGCAGCTCTACGACTAGCGGGAGTCAACACGAGCAGTACTTC.